The T cell receptor (beta chain) under discussion was sequenced for a study of T cell responses to AZD1222 COVID-19 vaccine. General study points: Breadth and depth of Spike-specific TCRs rose after two AZD1222 doses. As reported, nearly half of all spike-specific TCRs target variant regions that are unmutated. Repertoires were obtained only post-peak T cell response. In a largely white British group with more females than males, clonal diversity was possibly underestimated.

A word on this clone: The antigen is not known.

The CDR3 is 16 residues long. Germline loops: CDR1 SGHRS, CDR2 YFSETQ. The trim removed 7 bases at V and 5 bases at J, leaving 10 bases unmatched. Produced via immunoSEQ multiplex PCR; TCRdb's table is partial and in-frame only. The data contain roughly 120,000 clones, around 86% of them seen just once; the ten biggest clones take up around 7.7%. The TCR comes from an adult in good health. The specimen was peripheral blood, collected on day 0 of AZD1222 vaccination. The V and J genes are TRBV5-1 and TRBJ1-5, with 12 bases that match TRBD1. The CDR3 DNA sequence: TGCGCCAGCCGCTCCGGGACAGGGGGCTATGATCAGCCCCAGCATTTT. It yields the protein CASRSGTGGYDQPQHF.